This TCR beta chain was sequenced during a study of CD8 T cells in Susac syndrome. Patients with Susac syndrome met diagnostic criteria that were recently defined for definite or probable disease. The V gene lost 7 bases and the J gene lost 6 bases, with 10 bases spanning the gap. Germline V gene lookup returns CDR1 PRHDT and CDR2 FYEKMQ (reference sequence). This CDR3 is built from 12 residues. The authors reverse transcribed roughly 0.5 to 1 ug RNA with random hexamers. The immunoSEQ assay covered 54 Vbeta and 13 Jbeta segments for CDR3. Each CDR3 protein gets one entry after TCRdb re-called the immunoSEQ multiplex PCR reads with MiXCR. This sample has some 130,000 distinct CDR3 sequences, with around 93% found just once.

The sequencing input was CD8+ T cells from PBMCs. The chain carries TRBV13 and TRBJ2-1; D is perhaps TRBD1 (6 bases). The clonotype originates from a human donor with Susac syndrome. CDR3 sequence reads: CASIHRANEQFF. CDR3 nucleotide sequence: TGTGCCAGCATCCACAGGGCCAATGAGCAGTTCTTC.